Listed below are T cell receptor beta chains from one sample, sequenced in a study of long-term antiretroviral therapy in people with HIV. The repertoire was sequenced with immunoSEQ multiplex PCR; TCRdb's copy has only in-frame clones and lacks some. Counted here are some 20,000 clones, roughly 90% occurring once; the ten biggest clones make up approximately 4.1%. Here the sequenced sample was unsorted PBMCs, taken 2.1 years after starting antiretroviral therapy. These receptors all stem from a man younger than 35 with HIV. Each CDR3 is given with its conserved first and last residue. Each record gives: J gene, D gene, V gene, clone size, CDR3 DNA, CDR3 protein. D genes are given only for firm matches. Rows may omit the clone size; those that give it use once, few, many or a size class.

>TRBJ2-1|.|TRBV9|once
TGTGCCAGCAGCGTAGTCTCACACAGGGGGGGAAATCATGAGCAGTTCTTC
CASSVVSHRGGNHEQFF
>TRBJ1-1|TRBD1|TRBV19|.
TGTGCCAGTAGTGGACAGGGGCACACTGAAGCTTTCTTT
CASSGQGHTEAFF
>TRBJ2-7|TRBD1|TRBV7-2|.
TGTGCCAGCAGCCCAACAGGGGAAAGGCCCTACGAGCAGTACTTC
CASSPTGERPYEQYF
>TRBJ2-7|.|TRBV25-1|.
TGTGCCAGCAGTGAAGATTTAGCGGAGGGGCACGAGCAGTACTTC
CASSEDLAEGHEQYF
>TRBJ2-1|.|TRBV15|.
TGTGCCACCAGCAGAGGAAGGGATGAGCAGTTCTTC
CATSRGRDEQFF
>TRBJ2-4|.|TRBV30|once
TGTGCCTGGAGTGAATCTTCGGAAAACATTCAGTACTTC
CAWSESSENIQYF
>TRBJ2-7|TRBD1|TRBV15|.
TGTGCCACCAGCCGGCGGACAGGGGACTACGAGCAGTACTTC
CATSRRTGDYEQYF
>TRBJ2-1|TRBD1|TRBV7-2|.
TGTGCCAGCAGCCTCCTCCTTACCGGGACAGCATACAATGAGCAGTTCTTC
CASSLLLTGTAYNEQFF
>TRBJ1-4|TRBD1|TRBV7-9|medium-sized
TGTGCCAGCAGCTCCCTCCCGACAGGGAGGGCTGAAAAACTGTTTTTT
CASSSLPTGRAEKLFF
>TRBJ2-7|.|TRBV9|.
TGTGCCAGCAGCGTAGTGGGGGATTACGAGCAGTACTTC
CASSVVGDYEQYF
>TRBJ1-5|.|TRBV12-5|.
TGTGCTAGTGGCGGGACCCCTGATCGTCCCCAGCATTTT
CASGGTPDRPQHF
>TRBJ2-4|.|TRBV7-8|once
TGTGCCAGCAGCCCCCGGAAGGTTTCGGCCAAAAACATTCAGTACTTC
CASSPRKVSAKNIQYF
>TRBJ2-7|TRBD2|TRBV5-1|.
TGCGCCAGCAGCTCAGGACTAGTATGGGAGCAGTACTTC
CASSSGLVWEQYF